This paragraph reports one T cell receptor beta chain. The sample is drawn from a study of blood T cell repertoires in COVID-19. Donors in Cohort 3 counted as recovered after two negative PCRs, clearance, or symptom resolution. Some clones are missing from TCRdb's copy, which holds only in-frame ones; the method was immunoSEQ multiplex PCR. Here the sample spans 360,000 or so clones, about 90% being singletons. The ends were cut back, 10 bases at V and 5 bases at J, with 14 bases in the middle. Per germline, CDR1 LNHDA and CDR2 SQIVND (reference sequence). The CDR3 runs to 13 residues. The chain couples TRBV19 to TRBJ1-4, with D possibly TRBD1 on 6 matching bases. This TCR was recovered from a woman aged 25-40 years who had recovered from COVID-19. Sequences were obtained from PBMCs or T cells enriched from blood (not recorded which). The CDR3 nucleotides are TGTGCCACCACAGGGACACCGAATGAAAAACTGTTTTTT. It codes for CATTGTPNEKLFF.